This T cell receptor (beta chain) was obtained from a study of cytomegalovirus exposure and HLA in healthy donors. Study-wide results and limits: Rarity characterized most TCR sequences, yet some public TCRs appeared in many donors. No immune exposure information besides CMV serostatus was available. The authors listed 180 or so TCR beta chains as cytomegalovirus-associated.

CDR1 SGHVS and CDR2 FQNEAQ come from the germline V gene. The V and J ends lost 0 bases and 7 bases, in that order; junction bases with no gene match: 3. This CDR3 has 14 residues. It was with 60 Vbeta and 13 Jbeta primers that the PCR ran. TCRdb keeps only in-frame clones here, not all; method: immunoSEQ multiplex PCR. The sample has about 67,000 clones, around 80% seen once; the top ten hold 9.7%. On this clone: Antigen unknown. This same CDR3 is encoded by further DNA sequences in the sample.

The receptor comes from a man aged 35 to 55 in good health and CMV-seronegative. The V and J genes are TRBV7-8 and TRBJ1-2; TRBD1 aligns across 9 bases. The sequencing sample was made of PBMCs. The CDR3 DNA is TGTGCCAGCAGCTTAGCGGGACAGGGAAGTGGCTACACCTTC. It translates to CASSLAGQGSGYTF.